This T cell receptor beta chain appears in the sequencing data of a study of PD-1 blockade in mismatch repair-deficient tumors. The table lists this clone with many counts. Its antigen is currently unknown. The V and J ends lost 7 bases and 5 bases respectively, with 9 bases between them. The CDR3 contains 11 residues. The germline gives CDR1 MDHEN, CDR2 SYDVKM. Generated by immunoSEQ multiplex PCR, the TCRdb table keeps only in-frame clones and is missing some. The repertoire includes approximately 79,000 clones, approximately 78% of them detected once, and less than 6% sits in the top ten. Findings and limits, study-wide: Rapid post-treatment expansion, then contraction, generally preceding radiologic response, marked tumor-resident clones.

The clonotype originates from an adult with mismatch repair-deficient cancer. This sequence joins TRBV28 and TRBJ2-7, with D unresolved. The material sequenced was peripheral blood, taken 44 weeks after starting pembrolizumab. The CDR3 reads CASTNANEQYF. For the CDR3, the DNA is TGTGCCAGCACCAACGCTAACGAGCAGTACTTC.